What follows are 19 T cell receptor beta chains derived from one specimen sequenced in a study of cytomegalovirus exposure and HLA in healthy donors. The PCR made use of 60 Vbeta and 13 Jbeta primers. Sequencing used immunoSEQ multiplex PCR; TCRdb keeps in-frame clones, though not all of them. Altogether about 120,000 clones are present, around 82% being singletons, with the ten largest covering about 3.9%. The sequencing sample was made of PBMCs. Receptor source: a woman in her 40s in good health and CMV-seropositive.

CDR3: CASSETGVAGANVLTF. The CDR3 DNA is TGTGCCAGCAGTGAGACAGGGGTGGCTGGGGCCAACGTCCTGACTTTC. The chain has TRBV2 and TRBJ2-6, with 8 bases identical to TRBD1. V shed 3 bases, J shed 2 bases, and the junction held 3 bases outside the gene matches. The CDR3 spans 16 residues. Per germline, CDR1 SNHLY and CDR2 FYNNEI.

The V call is TRBV6-1, the J call TRBJ1-5; D ambiguous. CDR1 and CDR2 (germline): MNHNS, SASEGT. The CDR3 spans 15 residues. The V and J ends lost 7 bases and 2 bases respectively, with 15 bases between them. As DNA, the CDR3 is TGTGCCAGCACTCCGTCCTATAGTGGCAATCAGCCCCAGCATTTT. Translated, it gives CASTPSYSGNQPQHF.

The V and J genes are TRBV5-4 and TRBJ2-5; a possible D gene is TRBD2 (7 bases). Germline assignment: CDR1 SGHNT and CDR2 YYREEE (reference sequence). V shed 1 base and J shed 5 bases, with 15 bases lying between them. The CDR3 contains 15 residues. CDR3 sequence (DNA): TGTGCCAGCAGCTTGAGGTCCGGGGGGCCTGAGACCCAGTACTTC. Translated, it gives CASSLRSGGPETQYF.

The rearrangement uses TRBV6-5 and TRBJ2-1, with 9 bases lining up with TRBD2. Germline V gene data show CDR1 as MNHEY and CDR2 as SVGAGI. V was clipped by 0 bases and J by 6 bases; unmatched bases: 6. There are 16 residues in the CDR3. CDR3 bases: TGTGCCAGCAGTTACTCTAAACTAGCGGGTTTCAATGAGCAGTTCTTC. Residues: CASSYSKLAGFNEQFF.

This clone was found once. The chain combines TRBV30 with TRBJ2-1; TRBD2 matches at 10 bases. V shed 8 bases and J 6 bases; nucleotides not matched to a gene: 10. CDR3 length: 14 residues. Germline CDR1 is GTSNPN and CDR2 is SVGIG (reference sequence). The CDR3 loop is CAIKAGGLGNEQFF. The CDR3 nucleotides are TGTGCCATAAAAGCGGGAGGGCTAGGCAATGAGCAGTTCTTC.

V is TRBV7-3 and J is TRBJ2-3; 8 nucleotides match TRBD2. V was pared by 4 bases and J by 0 bases, with 12 bases of the junction left unmatched. Germline CDR1 and CDR2: SGHTA and FQGTGA. The CDR3 spans 18 residues. CDR3 sequence: CASSSRISGVTSTDTQYF. The CDR3 region has the DNA TGTGCCAGCAGCTCCCGTATTAGCGGGGTTACTAGCACAGATACGCAGTATTTT.

The CDR3 DNA sequence: TGCGCCAGCACCGCTATCAGAGTGGGACTATCAGTTGCTGAGCAGTTCTTC. Its translation: CASTAIRVGLSVAEQFF. This sequence joins TRBV4-1 and TRBJ2-1, with TRBD2 matching over 7 bases. The germline V gene encodes CDR1 MGHRA and CDR2 YSYEKL. The CDR3 is 17 amino acids. Trimming at V came to 7 bases and at J to 9 bases, leaving 21 bases not matched to a gene.

The chain carries TRBV5-1 and TRBJ2-2; 14 bases are shared with TRBD2. Germline CDR1 is SGHRS and CDR2 is YFSETQ. The V segment lost 4 bases and the J segment 3 bases; nucleotides outside the gene matches: 5. The CDR3 runs to 17 residues. The CDR3 region has the DNA TGCGCCAGCAGCCGACTAGCGGGAGGGCTCCACACCGGGGAGCTGTTTTTT. It specifies CASSRLAGGLHTGELFF. The variable domain in full, completed from reference TRBV5-1 and TRBJ2-2, reads KAGVTQTPRYLIKTRGQQVTLSCSPISGHRSVSWYQQTPGQGLQFLFEYFSETQRNKGNFPGRFSGRQFSNSRSEMNVSTLELGDSALYLCASSRLAGGLHTGELFFGEGSRLTVL.

The rearrangement links TRBV28 to TRBJ1-2; 8 nucleotides align to TRBD1. There are 13 residues in the CDR3. Germline V gene sequence: CDR1 MDHEN, CDR2 SYDVKM. Unmatched junction bases numbered 6, after V lost 4 bases and J lost 8 bases. CDR3 loop: CASSSRQGLGYTF. The CDR3 DNA reads TGTGCCAGCAGTTCAAGACAGGGGTTGGGCTACACCTTC.

CDR3 amino acids: CASSQTGLAGEEQFF. In DNA form, the CDR3 reads TGTGCCAGCAGCCAAACGGGACTAGCGGGAGAGGAGCAGTTCTTC. The chain is built from TRBV4-2 and TRBJ2-1; TRBD2 matches 14 bases. This CDR3 contains 15 residues. Germline V lookup: CDR1 LGHNA, CDR2 YNFKEQ. V trimming: 2 bases; J trimming: 10 bases; junction bases outside the gene matches: 4.

The gene calls are TRBV28 and TRBJ2-7, with 10 nucleotides matching TRBD1. In germline, CDR1 is MDHEN, CDR2 SYDVKM. The CDR3 runs to 18 residues. The V segment lost 6 bases and the J segment 6 bases; nucleotides outside the gene matches: 20. In DNA, the CDR3 is TGTGCCAGCAGCACCGGGACAGGGGATACCATCTACTACGGCGAGCAGTACTTC. Its protein is CASSTGTGDTIYYGEQYF.

This sequence joins TRBV27 and TRBJ2-6; D is undetermined. Per the germline V gene, CDR1 is MNHEY and CDR2 is SMNVEV (reference sequence). V lost 2 bases, J lost 1 base, and 9 bases lay in between. The CDR3 extends over 16 amino acids. The CDR3 sequence: CASSLLLASGANVLTF. Written as DNA, the CDR3 is TGTGCCAGCAGTTTACTCTTAGCATCTGGGGCCAACGTCCTGACTTTC.

This rearrangement joins TRBV11-2 to TRBJ2-5; TRBD2 matches 10 bases. Germline trimming cut 2 bases from V and 5 bases from J; bases unmatched to any gene: 8. Germline CDR1 is SGHAT and CDR2 is FQNNGV. The CDR3 is 16 amino acids. The CDR3: CASSLTLYSGRETQYF. CDR3 nucleotides: TGTGCCAGCAGCTTAACTTTGTATAGCGGGAGGGAGACCCAGTACTTC.

This sequence joins TRBV6-5 and TRBJ1-2; TRBD1 is a possible D gene (5 bases). The CDR3 consists of 15 residues. Trimming left V 0 bases short and J 7 bases short, with 15 bases between. The germline V gene has CDR1 MNHEY and CDR2 SVGAGI. The CDR3 spells CASSYSSSSGLGYTF. The DNA of the CDR3 is TGTGCCAGCAGTTACTCTTCCTCTTCAGGGCTTGGCTACACCTTC.

This clone was observed a few times. The chain links TRBV29-1 to TRBJ1-2; D is uncertain. Germline V gives CDR1 SQVTM, CDR2 ANQGSEA. The germline V and J ends were trimmed by 0 bases and 1 base, with 6 bases remaining between them. This CDR3 is 13 amino acids long. CDR3 sequence reads: CSVEEQNNYGYTF. CDR3 nucleotides: TGCAGCGTTGAAGAACAGAATAACTATGGCTACACCTTC.

The V call is TRBV27, the J call TRBJ2-1; 15 bases line up with TRBD2. Per the germline V gene, CDR1 is MNHEY and CDR2 is SMNVEV (reference sequence). CDR3 length: 15 amino acids. J was trimmed by 9 bases and V by 5 bases; bases with no gene match: 5. The CDR3 bases are TGTGCCAGCAGTGACTGGACTAGCGGGAGGGTTGAGCAGTTCTTC. This encodes CASSDWTSGRVEQFF.

The rearrangement joins TRBV29-1 to TRBJ1-1; D is possibly TRBD1 (6 bases). This CDR3 has 18 residues. CDR1 and CDR2 from the germline V gene are SQVTM and ANQGSEA. V was clipped by 0 bases and J by 1 base, with 21 bases between them. CDR3 coding DNA: TGCAGCGTTGAAGATTGGAAACAGGGCAAGGGGTCGAACACTGAAGCTTTCTTT. Amino acids: CSVEDWKQGKGSNTEAFF.

J is TRBJ2-7 and V is TRBV28, with TRBD1 matching 11 bases. The CDR3 runs to 15 residues. V lost 5 bases to trimming and J lost 5 bases; unmatched junction nucleotides: 8. CDR1 and CDR2 (germline): MDHEN, SYDVKM. This CDR3 is CASSPRTGGMNEQYF. CDR3 DNA sequence: TGTGCCAGCAGTCCCAGGACAGGGGGCATGAACGAGCAGTACTTC.

The chain employs TRBV28 and TRBJ2-1, with TRBD2 matching over 8 bases. The V and J ends lost 3 bases and 7 bases, in that order; junction bases with no gene match: 2. CDR3 size: 13 residues. Germline V gene sequence: CDR1 MDHEN, CDR2 SYDVKM. The CDR3 DNA reads TGTGCCAGCAGTTTGGGCGGGAGGAATGAGCAGTTCTTC. The encoded protein is CASSLGGRNEQFF.